Listed below are T cell receptor beta chains from one sample, sequenced in a study of regulatory T cells in long-lasting Graves disease. TCRdb fed the multiplex PCR reads into MiXCR, producing one record per CDR3 protein. The repertoire holds 400,000 or so distinct CDR3 sequences, with 20% as singletons. The sequencing used peripheral blood mononuclear cells (PBMCs), collected when the disease was refractory, from a patient treated with antithyroid drugs. Receptor source: a female donor with Graves disease. Both conserved end residues are part of each CDR3. D genes are given only for firm matches. Size is omitted from some rows. Given values are once, few, many or a class for expanded clones.

>many|TRBV2|NA|TRBJ2-5
CASSEGETQYF
TGTGCCAGCAGTGAGGGGGAGACCCAGTACTTC
>many|TRBV28|NA|TRBJ2-2
CASSSRQDFTGELFF
TGTGCCAGCAGTTCCCGACAGGACTTCACCGGGGAGCTGTTTTTT
>NA|TRBV7-2|NA|TRBJ2-6
CASSSFHSGANVLTF
TGTGCCAGCAGCTCTTTTCACTCTGGGGCCAACGTCCTGACTTTC
>NA|TRBV20-1|NA|TRBJ2-7
CSARGGSLSGQYF
TGCAGTGCTAGAGGGGGGAGTCTGAGTGGGCAGTACTTC
>many|TRBV7-9|NA|TRBJ2-5
CASSYVPSASQETQYF
TGTGCCAGCAGCTACGTGCCATCGGCAAGCCAAGAGACCCAGTACTTC
>many|TRBV15|NA|TRBJ1-2
CATSRPGGANYGYTF
TGTGCCACCAGCAGACCCGGAGGGGCGAACTATGGCTACACCTTC
>few|TRBV12-3/TRBV12-4|NA|TRBJ1-5
CASSNGGPPQHF
TGTGCCAGCAGTAACGGGGGGCCGCCCCAGCATTTT
>few|TRBV20-1|TRBD1|TRBJ2-5
CSARGQIQETQYF
TGCAGTGCTAGGGGACAGATCCAAGAGACCCAGTACTTC
>few|TRBV2|TRBD2|TRBJ2-1
CASSQLAGVDNEQFF
TGTGCCAGCAGCCAACTAGCGGGAGTTGACAATGAGCAGTTCTTC
>few|TRBV28|NA|TRBJ1-5
CASSLDTGAGPQHF
TGTGCCAGCAGTTTAGATACAGGCGCAGGGCCCCAGCATTTT
>many|TRBV29-1|NA|TRBJ1-2
CSVEHRTGSWYGYTF
TGCAGCGTTGAACATAGGACGGGGTCCTGGTATGGCTACACCTTC
>many|TRBV7-2|NA|TRBJ2-4
CASSSRENKNIQYF
TGTGCCAGCAGCTCCCGGGAAAACAAAAACATTCAGTACTTC
>few|TRBV4-3|NA|TRBJ2-3
CASSQDDGRSTDTQYF
TGCGCCAGCAGCCAAGATGACGGGCGTAGCACAGATACGCAGTATTTT
>many|TRBV2|NA|TRBJ1-5
CASSEVPSGNQPQHF
TGTGCCAGCAGTGAAGTTCCCAGTGGCAATCAGCCCCAGCATTTT
>many|TRBV3-1|NA|TRBJ1-1
CASSQFPTATGNEAFF
TGTGCCAGCAGCCAATTTCCGACAGCCACTGGGAACGAAGCTTTCTTT
>few|TRBV5-5|TRBD2|TRBJ2-7
CASSRGGAGESEQYF
TGTGCCAGCAGCCGGGGGGGAGCGGGAGAATCCGAGCAGTACTTC
>many|TRBV6-5|TRBD2|TRBJ2-7
CASSYGSGKMYEQYF
TGTGCCAGCAGTTATGGGAGCGGGAAGATGTACGAGCAGTACTTC
>NA|TRBV11-2|NA|TRBJ2-7
CASSFEAYEQYF
TGTGCCAGCAGCTTCGAGGCCTACGAGCAGTACTTC
>many|TRBV27|NA|TRBJ1-5
CASGSGGNQPQHF
TGTGCCAGCGGCAGCGGGGGCAATCAGCCCCAGCATTTT
>NA|TRBV18|TRBD1|TRBJ2-1
CASSRDRVGRQFF
TGTGCCAGCTCACGAGACAGGGTTGGAAGGCAGTTCTTC
>few|TRBV6-1|TRBD2|TRBJ2-2
CASNPLADYTGELFF
TGTGCCAGCAACCCACTAGCGGATTACACCGGGGAGCTGTTTTTT
>many|TRBV28|NA|TRBJ2-2
CASTPGGGTGELFF
TGTGCCAGCACCCCCGGGGGTGGAACCGGGGAGCTGTTTTTT
>few|TRBV20-1|NA|TRBJ2-7
CSASRDYEQYF
TGCAGTGCTAGTAGGGACTACGAGCAGTACTTC
>NA|TRBV5-5|TRBD2|TRBJ2-7
CASSVSTSGNYEQYF
TGTGCCAGCAGCGTCTCGACTAGCGGGAACTACGAGCAGTACTTC
>NA|TRBV19|NA|TRBJ1-1
CASILGGGWSTEAFF
TGTGCCAGTATCCTCGGCGGGGGCTGGAGCACTGAAGCTTTCTTT
>many|TRBV28|TRBD2|TRBJ2-7
CASRRGGVGEQYF
TGTGCCAGCAGACGTGGGGGGGTTGGCGAGCAGTACTTC
>many|TRBV30|NA|TRBJ2-6
CAWVAPQAGANVLTF
TGTGCCTGGGTTGCTCCCCAGGCTGGGGCCAACGTCCTGACTTTC
>few|TRBV2|TRBD2|TRBJ2-1
CASSELSGIRNEQFF
TGTGCCAGCAGTGAATTGAGCGGGATTAGGAATGAGCAGTTCTTC
>many|TRBV10-2|NA|TRBJ2-7
CASSESMRSSYEQYF
TGCGCCAGCAGTGAGTCGATGCGGAGCTCCTACGAGCAGTACTTC
>NA|TRBV5-1|NA|TRBJ1-1
CASSLGGQVMNTEAFF
TGTGCCAGCAGCTTGGGCGGACAAGTCATGAACACTGAAGCTTTCTTT
>few|TRBV5-1|TRBD2|TRBJ2-1
CASSPRTSGSRYNEQFF
TGCGCCAGCAGCCCCAGGACTAGCGGGAGTAGGTACAATGAGCAGTTCTTC
>once|TRBV29-1|TRBD2|TRBJ2-1
CSGAPGLAGVNEQFF
TGCAGCGGGGCCCCGGGACTAGCGGGAGTCAATGAGCAGTTCTTC
>many|TRBV10-3|NA|TRBJ1-1
CAISERTARTEAFF
TGTGCCATCAGTGAACGGACCGCCCGAACTGAAGCTTTCTTT